A selection of T cell receptor beta chains follows, all from one sample in a study of blood T cell repertoires in COVID-19. The assay was immunoSEQ multiplex PCR, and TCRdb's table has in-frame clones only and misses some. The table has about 120,000 clones, about 82% seen once. The sequenced sample consisted of peripheral blood. These receptors were collected from a man between 60 and 75 years old with active or convalescent COVID-19. The CDR3 runs from the conserved cysteine through the conserved F or W.

j_call: TRBJ1-1
v_call: TRBV6-5
cdr3_aa: CASKDRNTEAFF

j_call: TRBJ2-1
v_call: TRBV19
cdr3_aa: CASSTGQRNEQFF

j_call: TRBJ2-7
v_call: TRBV6-5
cdr3_aa: CASSYSLPKEGYEQYF

j_call: TRBJ2-7
v_call: TRBV18
cdr3_aa: CASSPSGTRYEQYF

j_call: TRBJ1-4
v_call: TRBV11-3
cdr3_aa: CASSSGEGTHEEKLFF

j_call: TRBJ2-1
v_call: TRBV2
cdr3_aa: CASQTSPSYEQFF

j_call: TRBJ1-6
v_call: TRBV28
cdr3_aa: CASSLPLAPLHF

j_call: TRBJ2-1
v_call: TRBV7-6
cdr3_aa: CASSSFLAGGGDEQFF

j_call: TRBJ1-5
v_call: TRBV3-1/TRBV3-2
cdr3_aa: CASSQQRAQPQHF

j_call: TRBJ2-3
v_call: TRBV28
cdr3_aa: CASSFGSGPSKDTQYF

j_call: TRBJ2-2
v_call: TRBV2
cdr3_aa: CASSPSVQAGTGELFF

j_call: TRBJ2-1
v_call: TRBV28
cdr3_aa: CASSLRRTSGIYNEQFF

j_call: TRBJ1-3
v_call: TRBV11-2
cdr3_aa: CASSFQGAGNTIYF

j_call: TRBJ2-5
v_call: TRBV6-2/TRBV6-3
cdr3_aa: CASSYNRADGETQYF

j_call: TRBJ1-5
v_call: TRBV19
cdr3_aa: CASSLWDITNQPQHF

j_call: TRBJ1-2
v_call: TRBV27
cdr3_aa: CASSLHREGYGYTF

j_call: TRBJ1-1
v_call: TRBV18
cdr3_aa: CASSPDSLVRHRAGEPEAFF

j_call: TRBJ1-5
v_call: TRBV5-1
cdr3_aa: CASSLTGDNQPQHF

j_call: TRBJ1-5
v_call: TRBV7-9
cdr3_aa: CASSLASSNQPQHF

j_call: TRBJ2-7
v_call: TRBV21-1
cdr3_aa: CASSAQSGTGRVSSF

j_call: TRBJ2-2
v_call: TRBV10-3
cdr3_aa: CAINEFANTGELFF

j_call: TRBJ1-5
v_call: TRBV28
cdr3_aa: CASSLDRGVHQPQHF

j_call: TRBJ2-5
v_call: TRBV7-2
cdr3_aa: CASSLGAGIETQYF

j_call: TRBJ2-5
v_call: TRBV21-1
cdr3_aa: CASNSRQQETQYF

j_call: TRBJ2-3
v_call: TRBV5-4
cdr3_aa: CASSFPSAETDTQYF

j_call: TRBJ2-1
v_call: TRBV15
cdr3_aa: CATSSIAGVYNEQFF

j_call: TRBJ1-4
v_call: TRBV28
cdr3_aa: CASSWTGTRKLFF

j_call: TRBJ2-1
v_call: TRBV20-1
cdr3_aa: CSAEGNNEQFF

j_call: TRBJ2-3
v_call: TRBV7-2
cdr3_aa: CASSPTFDTQYF

j_call: TRBJ2-7
v_call: TRBV6-2/TRBV6-3
cdr3_aa: CASSYMRAPYEQYF

j_call: TRBJ1-2
v_call: TRBV12-5
cdr3_aa: CASGRDRLGYTF

j_call: TRBJ2-3
v_call: TRBV19
cdr3_aa: CASSIEGSPGAQYF

j_call: TRBJ2-1
v_call: TRBV9
cdr3_aa: CASSVRSGSSYNEQFF

j_call: TRBJ2-2
v_call: TRBV11-2
cdr3_aa: CASSRTSGSTGELFF

j_call: TRBJ2-5
v_call: TRBV27
cdr3_aa: CASSWGLQGAETQYF

j_call: TRBJ1-1
v_call: TRBV6-6
cdr3_aa: CASSPPGEGAHTEAFF

j_call: TRBJ1-2
v_call: TRBV25-1
cdr3_aa: CASRDAGIYGYTF